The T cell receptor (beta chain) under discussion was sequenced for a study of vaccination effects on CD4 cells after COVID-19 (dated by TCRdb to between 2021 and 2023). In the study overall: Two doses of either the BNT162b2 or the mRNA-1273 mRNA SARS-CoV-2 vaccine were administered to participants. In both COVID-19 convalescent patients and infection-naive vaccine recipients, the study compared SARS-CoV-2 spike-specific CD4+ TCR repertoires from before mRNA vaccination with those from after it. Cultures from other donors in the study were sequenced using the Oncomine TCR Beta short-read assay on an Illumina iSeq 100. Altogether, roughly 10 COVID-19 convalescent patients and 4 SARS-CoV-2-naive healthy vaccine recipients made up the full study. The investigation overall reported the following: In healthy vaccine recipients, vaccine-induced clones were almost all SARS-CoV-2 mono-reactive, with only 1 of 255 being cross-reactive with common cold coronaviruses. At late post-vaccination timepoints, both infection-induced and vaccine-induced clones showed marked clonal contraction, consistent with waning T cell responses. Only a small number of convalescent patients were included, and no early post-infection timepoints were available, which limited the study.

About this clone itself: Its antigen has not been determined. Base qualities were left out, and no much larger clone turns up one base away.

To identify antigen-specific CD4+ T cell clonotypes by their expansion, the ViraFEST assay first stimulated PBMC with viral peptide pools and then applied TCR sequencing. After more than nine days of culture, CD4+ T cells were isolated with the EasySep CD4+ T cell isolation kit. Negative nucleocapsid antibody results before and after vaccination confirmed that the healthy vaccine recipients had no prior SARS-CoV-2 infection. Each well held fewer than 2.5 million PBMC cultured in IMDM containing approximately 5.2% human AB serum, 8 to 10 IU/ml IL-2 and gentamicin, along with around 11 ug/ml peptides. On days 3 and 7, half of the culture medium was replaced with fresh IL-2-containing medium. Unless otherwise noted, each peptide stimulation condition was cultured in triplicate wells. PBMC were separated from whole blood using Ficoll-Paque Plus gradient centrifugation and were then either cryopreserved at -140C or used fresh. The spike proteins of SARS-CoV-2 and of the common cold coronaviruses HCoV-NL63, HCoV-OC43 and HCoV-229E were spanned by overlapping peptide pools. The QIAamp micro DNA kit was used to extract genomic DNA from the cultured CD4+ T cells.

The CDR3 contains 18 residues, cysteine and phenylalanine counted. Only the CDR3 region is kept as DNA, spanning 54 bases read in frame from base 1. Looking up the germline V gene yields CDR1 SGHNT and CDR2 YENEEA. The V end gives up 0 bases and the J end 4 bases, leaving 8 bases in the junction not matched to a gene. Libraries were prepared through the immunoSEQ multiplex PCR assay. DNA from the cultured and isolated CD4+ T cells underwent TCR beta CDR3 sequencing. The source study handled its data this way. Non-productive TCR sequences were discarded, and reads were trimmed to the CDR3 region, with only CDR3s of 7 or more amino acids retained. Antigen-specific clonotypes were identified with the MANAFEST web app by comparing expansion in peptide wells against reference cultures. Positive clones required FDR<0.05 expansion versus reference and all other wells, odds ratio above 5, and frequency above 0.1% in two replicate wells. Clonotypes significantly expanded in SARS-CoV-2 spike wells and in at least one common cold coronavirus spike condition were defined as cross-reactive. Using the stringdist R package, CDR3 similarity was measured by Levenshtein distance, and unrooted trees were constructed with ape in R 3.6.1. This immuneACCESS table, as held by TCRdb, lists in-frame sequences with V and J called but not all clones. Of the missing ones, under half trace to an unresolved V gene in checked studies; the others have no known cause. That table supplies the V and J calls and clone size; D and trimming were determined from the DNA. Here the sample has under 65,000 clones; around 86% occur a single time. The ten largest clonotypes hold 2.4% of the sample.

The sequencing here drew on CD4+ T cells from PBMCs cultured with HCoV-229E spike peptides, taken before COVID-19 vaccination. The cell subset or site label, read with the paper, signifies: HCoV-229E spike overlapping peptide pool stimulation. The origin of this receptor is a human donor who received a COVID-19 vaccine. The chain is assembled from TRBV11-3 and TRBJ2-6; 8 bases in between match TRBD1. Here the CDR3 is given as CASSLDGQGAGGANVLTF. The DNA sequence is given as TGTGCCAGCAGCTTAGACGGGCAGGGGGCGGGAGGGGCCAACGTCCTGACTTTC.